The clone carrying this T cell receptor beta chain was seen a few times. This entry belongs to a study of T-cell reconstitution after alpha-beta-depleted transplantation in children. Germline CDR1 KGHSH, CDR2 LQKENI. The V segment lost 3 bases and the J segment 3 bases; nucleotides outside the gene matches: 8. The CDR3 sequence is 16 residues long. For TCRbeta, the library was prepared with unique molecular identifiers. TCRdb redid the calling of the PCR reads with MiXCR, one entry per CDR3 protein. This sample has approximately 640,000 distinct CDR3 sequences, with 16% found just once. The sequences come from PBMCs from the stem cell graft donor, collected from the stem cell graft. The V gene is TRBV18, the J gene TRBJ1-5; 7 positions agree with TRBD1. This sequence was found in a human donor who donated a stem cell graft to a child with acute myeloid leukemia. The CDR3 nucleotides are TGTGCCAGCTCACCGGCGACAGGGAAAGCCAATCAGCCCCAGCATTTT. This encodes CASSPATGKANQPQHF.